What follows are 18 T cell receptor beta chains derived from one specimen sequenced in a study of CD8 T cells in Susac syndrome (dated by TCRdb to between 2018 and 2021). To prepare the library, the immunoSEQ multiplex PCR assay was applied. RNA was extracted with the RNeasy kit and roughly 0.45 to 1 ug was reverse transcribed using random hexamers. TCRdb reprocessed the public reads (quality trimming at Q25 with fastp, clone calling with MiXCR) and kept in-frame beta chains. Entries that share a CDR3 protein sequence are merged under the most common genes and DNA. The sample table shows roughly 84,000 distinct CDR3 sequences, and roughly 96% are seen once. The ten largest clonotypes hold approximately 0.42% of the sample. The sample comprised CD8+ T cells from PBMCs. The receptors come from a human donor with Susac syndrome.

The chain has TRBV7-9 and TRBJ2-5; D call uncertain. The CDR3 runs 16 residues. In germline, CDR1 is SEHNR, CDR2 FQNEAQ (reference sequence). V dropped 2 bases and J dropped 3 bases, with 16 bases sitting between them. DNA for the CDR3: TGTGCCAGCAGCTTAATCCCCCAGACTGAAGAAGAGACCCAGTACTTC. It encodes CASSLIPQTEEETQYF. Drawing the rest from reference TRBV7-9 and TRBJ2-5, the complete variable domain is DTGVSQNPRHKITKRGQNVTFRCDPISEHNRLYWYRQTLGQGPEFLTYFQNEAQLEKSRLLSDRFSAERPKGSFSTLEIQRTEQGDSAMYLCASSLIPQTEEETQYFGPGTRLLVL.

The chain links TRBV30 to TRBJ2-3; D might be TRBD1 or TRBD2, each matching 6 bases. CDR1 and CDR2 (germline): GTSNPN, SVGIG (reference sequence). CDR3 length equals 14 residues. V lost 2 bases and J 4 bases, leaving 13 bases between the germline ends. The CDR3 loop is CAWSQGGWSDTQYF. In nucleotides, the CDR3 is TGTGCCTGGAGTCAAGGGGGGTGGTCAGATACGCAGTATTTT. Using reference TRBV30 and TRBJ2-3 for the parts outside the CDR3, the full variable domain is SQTIHQWPATLVQPVGSPLSLECTVEGTSNPNLYWYRQAAGRGLQLLFYSVGIGQISSEVPQNLSASRPQDRQFILSSKKLLLSDSGFYLCAWSQGGWSDTQYFGPGTRLTVL.

The chain couples TRBV7-9 to TRBJ2-1, with 8 bases that match TRBD1. V shed 2 bases and J 1 base; nucleotides not matched to a gene: 10. Germline loops: CDR1 SEHNR, CDR2 FQNEAQ (reference sequence). There are 18 residues in the CDR3. In nucleotides, the CDR3 is TGTGCCAGCAGCTTAACCGACAGGGGCGATTCGTCCTACAATGAGCAGTTCTTC. Translation: CASSLTDRGDSSYNEQFF.

V gene TRBV7-8 combines with J gene TRBJ2-3; 9 positions agree with TRBD2. Germline assignment: CDR1 SGHVS and CDR2 FQNEAQ. Trimming removed 2 bases from V and 3 bases from J; junction bases left unmatched: 6. CDR3 length: 16 residues. The CDR3 here is CASSLSAGGSTDTQYF. The CDR3 DNA is TGTGCCAGCAGCTTATCAGCGGGAGGTTCGACAGATACGCAGTATTTT.

V and J are TRBV7-3 and TRBJ2-2; D remains unclear. Germline values: CDR1 SGHTA, CDR2 FQGTGA. The CDR3 covers 12 residues. V lost 6 bases and J 5 bases, leaving 7 bases between the germline ends. For the CDR3, the DNA is TGTGCCAGCAGTTCCCGAACCGGGGAGCTGTTTTTT. Translated, it gives CASSSRTGELFF.

This clonotype was detected once. J is TRBJ2-5 and V is TRBV28; 8 bases fit TRBD2. V was pared by 5 bases and J by 1 base, with 9 bases of the junction left unmatched. The CDR3 contains 16 residues. Germline CDR1 and CDR2: MDHEN and SYDVKM. The CDR3 nucleotides read TGTGCCAGCAGTCCGACTAGCGCATGGACCCAAGAGACCCAGTACTTC. It encodes CASSPTSAWTQETQYF.

This chain links TRBV29-1 with TRBJ1-2; D unclear. Germline V CDR1 and CDR2: SQVTM, ANQGSEA. This CDR3 is 11 amino acids long. V lost 4 bases and J lost 4, with 7 bases in between. CDR3 bases: TGCAGCGTTGTCGAACGCTATGGCTACACCTTC. It yields the protein CSVVERYGYTF.

This chain connects TRBV20-1 to TRBJ1-4, with D hard to call. Germline-derived CDR1 and CDR2 are DFQATT and SNEGSKA (reference sequence). The length of the CDR3 is 16 residues. Trimming shortened V by 6 bases and J by 0 bases, and 17 bases separated the two germline ends. As DNA, the CDR3 is TGCAGTGCAAATCTTCCGGACGCAGCAACTAATGAAAAACTGTTTTTT. Translating it yields CSANLPDAATNEKLFF.

The chain carries TRBV5-1 and TRBJ2-5, with D possibly TRBD2 on 5 matching bases. The V gene lost 7 bases and the J gene lost 3 bases, with 22 bases spanning the gap. This CDR3 is built from 16 residues. Looked up from germline, CDR1 is SGHRS and CDR2 is YFSETQ. CDR3 protein: CASHTRAETGKETQYF. CDR3 nucleotide sequence: TGCGCCAGCCACACCCGAGCGGAAACCGGCAAAGAGACCCAGTACTTC. The variable domain in full, completed from reference TRBV5-1 and TRBJ2-5, reads KAGVTQTPRYLIKTRGQQVTLSCSPISGHRSVSWYQQTPGQGLQFLFEYFSETQRNKGNFPGRFSGRQFSNSRSEMNVSTLELGDSALYLCASHTRAETGKETQYFGPGTRLLVL.

The V call is TRBV30, the J call TRBJ2-2; maybe TRBD1 (5 bases). The V gene's germline CDR1 is GTSNPN and CDR2 SVGIG (reference sequence). Trimming left V 2 bases short and J 6 bases short, with 7 bases between. CDR3 length equals 12 residues. CDR3 DNA: TGTGCCTGGAGTTTGGGGCCCGGGGAGCTGTTTTTT. This encodes CAWSLGPGELFF.

The CDR3 is CASSLVQVGSEAFF. For the CDR3, the DNA is TGTGCCAGCAGCTTGGTGCAGGTCGGTTCTGAAGCTTTCTTT. The genes are TRBV5-6 and TRBJ1-1, with unresolved D. Germline assignment: CDR1 SGHDT and CDR2 YYEEEE. The CDR3 extends over 14 amino acids. V shed 0 bases and J shed 6 bases, with 12 bases lying between them. Full variable domain (rest looked up from reference TRBV5-6 and TRBJ1-1): DAGVTQSPTHLIKTRGQQVTLRCSPKSGHDTVSWYQQALGQGPQFIFQYYEEEERQRGNFPDRFSGHQFPNYSSELNVNALLLGDSALYLCASSLVQVGSEAFFGQGTRLTVV.

The chain combines TRBV7-9 with TRBJ2-4; 8 bases line up with TRBD2. Germline V gene data show CDR1 as SEHNR and CDR2 as FQNEAQ (reference sequence). V trimming: 0 bases; J trimming: 0 bases; junction bases outside the gene matches: 7. There are 18 residues in the CDR3. The CDR3 DNA is TGTGCCAGCAGCTTAGCGTCGGCGGGGGGCCTAGCCAAAAACATTCAGTACTTC. It yields the protein CASSLASAGGLAKNIQYF.

The chain carries TRBV9 and TRBJ1-2; the D gene is possibly TRBD1 (5 bases). V was trimmed by 0 bases and J by 5 bases, leaving 11 bases between them. CDR1 is SGDLS and CDR2 is YYNGEE in the germline V gene. The CDR3 is 14 residues long. The CDR3 protein is CASSVEGTEYGYTF. For the CDR3, the DNA is TGTGCCAGCAGCGTAGAAGGGACGGAGTATGGCTACACCTTC.

The V call is TRBV7-3, the J call TRBJ2-5; TRBD1 aligns across 8 bases. This CDR3 comprises 14 residues. Germline V gene data show CDR1 as SGHTA and CDR2 as FQGTGA. Trimming at V came to 4 bases and at J to 1 base, leaving 2 bases not matched to a gene. The CDR3 reads CASSSTGGQETQYF. CDR3 coding DNA: TGTGCCAGCAGCTCTACAGGGGGCCAAGAGACCCAGTACTTC.

V is TRBV19 and J is TRBJ1-6; 7 nucleotides match TRBD1. Trimming removed 9 bases from V and 6 bases from J; junction bases left unmatched: 5. The CDR3 sequence is 13 residues long. Germline V gives CDR1 LNHDA, CDR2 SQIVND (reference sequence). CDR3 sequence: CASRRDSNSPLHF. The CDR3 nucleotides are TGTGCCAGCCGCCGGGACAGTAATTCACCCCTCCACTTT.

This chain links TRBV7-2 with TRBJ2-1; 7 bases are a match to TRBD1. Trimming at V came to 5 bases and at J to 3 bases, leaving 7 bases not matched to a gene. The CDR3 consists of 15 residues. Germline CDR1 SGHTA, CDR2 FQGNSA. This CDR3 is CASSPNRGHYNEQFF. CDR3 nucleotide sequence: TGTGCCAGCAGCCCGAACAGGGGACACTACAATGAGCAGTTCTTC.

V is TRBV6-5 and J is TRBJ2-5; 8 nucleotides agree with TRBD1. The CDR3 covers 14 residues. The V gene end was trimmed by 5 bases and the J gene end by 2 bases; junction bases not matched to a gene: 4. Per the germline V gene, CDR1 is MNHEY and CDR2 is SVGAGI. DNA of the CDR3: TGTGCCAGCAGTCCCGGGACAGGACAAGAGACCCAGTACTTC. This gives the protein CASSPGTGQETQYF.

This chain uses TRBV13 with TRBJ2-1; D may be TRBD1 (5 bases). This CDR3 comprises 15 residues. Germline V CDR1 and CDR2: PRHDT, FYEKMQ (reference sequence). Deletions cut 4 bases from V and 1 base from J, with 11 bases between. The CDR3 reads CASSSQGRSYNEQFF. CDR3 bases: TGTGCCAGCAGCTCCCAGGGTCGGTCCTACAATGAGCAGTTCTTC.